This TCR beta chain was sequenced for a study of cytomegalovirus exposure and HLA in healthy donors. PCR used 60 Vbeta primers and 13 Jbeta primers. Data came from immunoSEQ multiplex PCR; TCRdb stores just in-frame clones and leaves some out. In the table there are over 150,000 clones, 80% to 90% of which are singletons. Worth noting for this clone: Its antigen remains unknown.

CDR1 and CDR2 from the germline V gene are SGHRS and YFSETQ. V lost 0 bases to trimming and J lost 4 bases, with 7 bases between them. The CDR3 is made up of 13 amino acids. General study points: Across donors, presence/absence analyses took sequencing depth to be roughly uniform. It has been reported that TCR beta sequences accurately predicted the HLA-A and HLA-B alleles of most subjects. Researchers catalogued under 200 TCR beta chains as cytomegalovirus-associated.

The chain couples TRBV5-1 to TRBJ1-1; D not resolved. Source material: PBMCs. The sequence derives from a man aged 25 to 45 in good health and CMV-seropositive. CDR3: CASSLGEGTEAFF. As DNA, the CDR3 is TGCGCCAGCAGCTTGGGGGAGGGCACTGAAGCTTTCTTT.